This T cell receptor (beta chain) derives from a study of blood T cell repertoires in COVID-19. Background on the study: Spain, Italy and the United States supplied samples that represented acute and convalescent COVID-19. Nucleic acid was either cDNA or gDNA, and it came from T cells, B-cell-depleted T cells, or PBMCs.

Germline CDR1 reads SQVTM; CDR2 reads ANQGSEA. CDR3 size: 15 residues. The ends lost 5 bases at V and 2 bases at J; junction bases unmatched: 11. How the authors handled the data: Estimates of nucleated cell counts were drawn from the amplification of reference gene primers. The assay was immunoSEQ multiplex PCR, and TCRdb's table has in-frame clones only and misses some. From that table come the V and J calls and clone size; the DNA was used to work out D and trimming. In the table there are about 50,000 clones, about 92% of which are singletons. The receptor comes from a human donor in a cohort sampled during active COVID-19. Sequences were obtained from peripheral blood. V is TRBV29-1 and J is TRBJ2-7; 8 bases are a match to TRBD1. The DNA for the CDR3 is TGCAGCGTTCGAATGCATCCGGGACAGGCCTACGAGCAGTACTTC. This sequence encodes CSVRMHPGQAYEQYF.